This passage covers 16 T cell receptor beta chains from one sample sequenced in a study of response to subunit inactivated influenza vaccine. TCRdb called the RT-PCR reads again in MiXCR, with one record for every CDR3 protein. This sample has roughly 460,000 distinct CDR3 sequences, with roughly 9.8% found just once. The sample was PBMCs from blood, taken roughly 47 days after vaccination. These TCRs come from a man aged 45-65 years who received an inactivated influenza vaccine.

This clonotype was found many times. This chain uses TRBV29-1 with TRBJ1-1; possibly TRBD1 for D (6 bases). Trimming took 3 bases from V and 4 from J, leaving 9 bases between them. The V gene's germline CDR1 is SQVTM and CDR2 ANQGSEA. CDR3 length: 12 amino acids. The CDR3 DNA follows: TGCAGCGTTGACAGGGGTGGCACTGAAGCTTTCTTT. Translation: CSVDRGGTEAFF.

In its sample, this clonotype was seen a few times. This sequence joins TRBV4-2 and TRBJ2-3; TRBD2 matches at 9 bases. V lost 1 base, J lost 5 bases, and 4 bases stayed unmatched. This CDR3 is 15 amino acids long. Germline V gene sequence: CDR1 LGHNA, CDR2 YNFKEQ. CDR3 DNA: TGTGCCAGCAGCCAAGGCGGGGGGGCGAGAGATACGCAGTATTTT. It yields the protein CASSQGGGARDTQYF.

This clonotype came up many times. This sequence joins TRBV10-3 and TRBJ2-7; D is unresolved. The germline CDR1 and CDR2 sequences are ENHRY and SYGVKD. The V gene lost 0 bases and the J gene lost 4 bases, with 4 bases spanning the gap. This CDR3 spans 12 amino acids. In DNA form, the CDR3 reads TGTGCCATCAGTGAGTCGCAATACGAGCAGTACTTC. It specifies CAISESQYEQYF.

This clonotype was counted between two and nine times. The J gene is TRBJ2-3, the V gene TRBV6-2 or TRBV6-3; possibly TRBD1 for D (6 bases). The CDR3 covers 14 residues. Deletions cut 7 bases from V and 5 bases from J, with 16 bases between. Germline CDR1 is MNHEY and CDR2 is SVGEGT. CDR3: CASKLIGGQDTQYF. The CDR3 coding sequence is TGTGCCAGCAAGCTCATAGGGGGACAAGATACGCAGTATTTT.

This clonotype has just a few counts. The chain employs TRBV12-3 or TRBV12-4 and TRBJ2-3; 10 bases are shared with TRBD2. V was clipped by 6 bases and J by 2 bases; unmatched bases: 5. The CDR3 is 15 amino acids. The CDR3: CASRTAGGPTDTQYF. The CDR3 bases are TGTGCCAGCAGGACAGCGGGAGGGCCCACAGATACGCAGTATTTT.

This clonotype was observed a handful of times. V gene TRBV20-1 combines with J gene TRBJ2-3; possibly TRBD2 for D (7 bases). This CDR3 is built from 15 residues. The germline V and J ends were trimmed by 6 bases and 2 bases, with 18 bases remaining between them. CDR1 and CDR2 (germline): DFQATT, SNEGSKA (reference sequence). The CDR3 sequence is CSAVGGAESTDTQYF. CDR3 bases: TGCAGTGCGGTAGGGGGGGCAGAGTCCACAGATACGCAGTATTTT.

This clonotype came up a few times. The CDR3 sequence is CASSPKTPSGVFNEQYF. The CDR3 DNA is TGTGCCAGCAGTCCCAAAACACCCTCGGGAGTGTTCAACGAGCAGTACTTC. The chain is built from TRBV6-2 or TRBV6-3 and TRBJ2-7; possibly TRBD2 for D (6 bases). The CDR3 runs to 17 residues. V gave up 5 bases and J gave up 5 bases, with 25 bases separating them. Germline assignment: CDR1 MNHEY and CDR2 SVGEGT.

This clonotype was seen at least ten times. The rearrangement uses TRBV6-5 and TRBJ2-5, with D tentatively TRBD2 (6 bases). Germline V gives CDR1 MNHEY, CDR2 SVGAGI. This CDR3 region has 12 residues. The germline V and J ends were trimmed by 5 bases and 8 bases, with 12 bases remaining between them. The CDR3 DNA sequence: TGTGCCAGCAGTAATGGCGGGGAAACCCAGTACTTC. Its translation is CASSNGGETQYF.

To note about this clonotype: The CDR3 does not close with the conserved phenylalanine or tryptophan, likely indicating a read error. The chain joins TRBV7-9 to TRBJ1-2; tentative D call: TRBD1 (5 bases). CDR3 length equals 13 residues. The ends were cut back, 1 base at V and 4 bases at J, with 7 bases in the middle. The V gene's germline CDR1 is SEHNR and CDR2 FQNEAQ (reference sequence). The CDR3 is CASSLGGPYGYTV. The CDR3 region has the DNA TGTGCCAGCAGCTTAGGGGGCCCCTATGGCTACACCGTC.

This chain connects TRBV6-2 or TRBV6-3 to TRBJ2-1; TRBD2 matches 8 bases. The CDR3 length is 12 residues. Germline loops: CDR1 MNHEY, CDR2 SVGEGT. Germline trimming cut 5 bases from V and 15 bases from J; bases unmatched to any gene: 9. Written as DNA, the CDR3 is TGTGCCAGCAGTCGCCTGACGGGAGGGCGGTTCTTC. The encoded protein is CASSRLTGGRFF.

This clonotype was seen a few times. The rearrangement joins TRBV2 to TRBJ1-1; 7 bases agree with TRBD1. CDR3 length equals 14 residues. CDR1 is SNHLY and CDR2 is FYNNEI in the germline V gene. Trimming at V came to 5 bases and at J to 8 bases, leaving 11 bases not matched to a gene. In nucleotides, the CDR3 is TGTGCCAGCAGTATTACTCCCGGGACAGCCGAAGCTTTCTTT. Protein sequence: CASSITPGTAEAFF.

This clonotype was seen at least ten times. The chain carries TRBV12-3 or TRBV12-4 and TRBJ2-2, with no clear D. The V and J ends lost 3 bases and 5 bases respectively, with 7 bases between them. CDR3 size: 13 residues. The CDR3 spells CASSFHKTGELFF. DNA of the CDR3: TGTGCCAGCAGTTTTCACAAGACCGGGGAGCTGTTTTTT.

This rearrangement joins TRBV9 to TRBJ2-7; TRBD1 matches 9 bases. CDR1 and CDR2 (germline): SGDLS, YYNGEE. V lost 3 bases and J lost 6; bases outside the gene matches: 7. The length of the CDR3 is 14 residues. The chain's CDR3 is CASSGPGQGREQYF. The CDR3 DNA is TGTGCCAGCAGCGGACCGGGACAGGGTCGCGAGCAGTACTTC.

The chain joins TRBV10-3 to TRBJ1-6; perhaps TRBD1 as D (5 bases). Trimming shortened V by 4 bases and J by 9 bases, and 13 bases separated the two germline ends. In germline, CDR1 is ENHRY, CDR2 SYGVKD. CDR3 length equals 14 residues. This CDR3 reads CAISGDGVGSPLHF. In DNA, the CDR3 is TGTGCCATCAGTGGGGACGGGGTGGGTTCACCCCTCCACTTT.

This clonotype was seen a handful of times. In DNA, the CDR3 is TGTGCCAGCAGTCCGCAGATAGCGGGGGGCGAGCAGTACTTC. Translated, it gives CASSPQIAGGEQYF. This rearrangement joins TRBV12-3 or TRBV12-4 to TRBJ2-7; 10 nucleotides align to TRBD2. The V and J ends lost 5 bases and 6 bases, in that order; junction bases with no gene match: 7. There are 14 residues in the CDR3.

Ten or more counts support this clonotype. V gene TRBV27 combines with J gene TRBJ1-4; D is unclear. The CDR3 loop spans 13 amino acids. V shed 5 bases and J shed 8 bases, with 12 bases lying between them. The V gene's germline CDR1 is MNHEY and CDR2 SMNVEV (reference sequence). The CDR3 region is CASSQGDLEKLFF. The CDR3 DNA follows: TGTGCCAGCAGTCAAGGAGACCTAGAAAAACTGTTTTTT.